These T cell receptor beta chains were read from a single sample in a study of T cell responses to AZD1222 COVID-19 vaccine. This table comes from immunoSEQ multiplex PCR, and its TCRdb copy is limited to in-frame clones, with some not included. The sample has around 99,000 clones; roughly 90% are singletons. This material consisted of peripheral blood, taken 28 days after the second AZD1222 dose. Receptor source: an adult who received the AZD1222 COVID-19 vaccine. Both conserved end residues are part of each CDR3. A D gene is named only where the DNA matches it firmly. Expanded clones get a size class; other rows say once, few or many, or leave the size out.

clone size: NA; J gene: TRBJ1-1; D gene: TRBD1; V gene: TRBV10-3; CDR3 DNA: TGTGCCATCAGTGAGTCGATTACAGGGGGTCAGAACACTGAAGCTTTCTTT; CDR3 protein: CAISESITGGQNTEAFF
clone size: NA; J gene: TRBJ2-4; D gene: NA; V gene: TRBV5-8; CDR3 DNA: TGTGCCAGCAGCCCCCTCGACAGGAACAACATTCAGTACTTC; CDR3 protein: CASSPLDRNNIQYF
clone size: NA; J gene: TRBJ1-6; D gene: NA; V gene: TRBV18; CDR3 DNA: TGTGCCAGCTCGGGCGGACAGCCCGAAGCGCCCCTCCACTTT; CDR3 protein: CASSGGQPEAPLHF
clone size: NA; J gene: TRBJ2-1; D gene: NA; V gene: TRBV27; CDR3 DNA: TGTGCCAGCAGTTTAGTGGGAATCCACAATGAGCAGTTCTTC; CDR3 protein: CASSLVGIHNEQFF
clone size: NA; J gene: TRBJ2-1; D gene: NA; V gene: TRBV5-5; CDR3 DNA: TGTGCCAGCAGCCAGGACAGCTTAGAGATACTCAACAATGAGCAGTTCTTC; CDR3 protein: CASSQDSLEILNNEQFF
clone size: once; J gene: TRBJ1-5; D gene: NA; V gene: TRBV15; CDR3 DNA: TGTGCCACCAGCAGCCAAGCCGATAGCAATCAGCCCCAGCATTTT; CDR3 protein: CATSSQADSNQPQHF
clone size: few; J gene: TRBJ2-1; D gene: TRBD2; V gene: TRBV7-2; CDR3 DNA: TGTGCCAGCCGAGGACTAGCCGCTACCAATGAGCAGTTCTTC; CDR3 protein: CASRGLAATNEQFF
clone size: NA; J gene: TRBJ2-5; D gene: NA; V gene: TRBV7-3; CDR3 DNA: TGTGCCAGCAGCTTAACTGGGAGGCAAGAGACCCAGTACTTC; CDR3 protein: CASSLTGRQETQYF
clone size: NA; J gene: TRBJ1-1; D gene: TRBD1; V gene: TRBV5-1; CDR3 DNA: TGCGCCAGCAGCGCGACAGGGGGGGACACTGAAGCTTTCTTT; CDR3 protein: CASSATGGDTEAFF
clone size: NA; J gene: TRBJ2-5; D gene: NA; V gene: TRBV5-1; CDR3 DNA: TGCGCCAGCAGCTTTTCCACTAGTAGGGAGACCCAGTACTTC; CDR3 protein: CASSFSTSRETQYF
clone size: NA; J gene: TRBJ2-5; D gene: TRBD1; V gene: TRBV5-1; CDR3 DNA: TGCGCCAGCAGCTTGGCTACAGGGGACCAAGAGACCCAGTACTTC; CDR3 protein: CASSLATGDQETQYF
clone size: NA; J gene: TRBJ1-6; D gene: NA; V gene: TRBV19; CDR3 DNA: TGTGCCAGTAGTATAGAGGTATTCTCCTATAATTCACCCCTCCACTTT; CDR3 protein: CASSIEVFSYNSPLHF
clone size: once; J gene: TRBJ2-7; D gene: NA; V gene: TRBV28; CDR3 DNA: TGTGCCAGCAGGGGTATCTACGAGCAGTACTTC; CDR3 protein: CASRGIYEQYF
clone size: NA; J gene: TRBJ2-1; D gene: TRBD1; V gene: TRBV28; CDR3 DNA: TGTGCCAGCAGTCCCGGGATAATGGGGGACAGGGTATTCGATGAGCAGTTCTTC; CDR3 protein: CASSPGIMGDRVFDEQFF
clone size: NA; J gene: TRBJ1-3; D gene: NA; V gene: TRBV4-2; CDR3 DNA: TGTGCCAGCAGCCGCCGGGACGGAGACTCTGGAAACACCATATATTTT; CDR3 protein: CASSRRDGDSGNTIYF
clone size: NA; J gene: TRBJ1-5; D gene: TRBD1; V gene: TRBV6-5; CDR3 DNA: TGTGCCAGCAGCCCGGGACAGGGGCCTGGGCCCCAGCATTTT; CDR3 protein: CASSPGQGPGPQHF
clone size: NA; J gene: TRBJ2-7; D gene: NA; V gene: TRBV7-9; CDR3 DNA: TGTGCCAGCAGCTTATCGCAACAGGGATTTGAGCAGTACTTC; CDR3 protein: CASSLSQQGFEQYF
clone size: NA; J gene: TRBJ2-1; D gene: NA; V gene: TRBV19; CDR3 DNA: TGTGCCAGTAGTATAGATCGGGGGGCCCCCCTCTTC; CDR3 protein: CASSIDRGAPLF
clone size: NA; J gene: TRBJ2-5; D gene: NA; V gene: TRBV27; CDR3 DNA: TGTGCCAGCAGTCCCGGGGGAGGAGAGACCCAGTACTTC; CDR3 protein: CASSPGGGETQYF
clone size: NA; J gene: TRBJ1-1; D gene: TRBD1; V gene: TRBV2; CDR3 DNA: TGTGCCAGCAGTTCCTCCGGGACAGGATCGAACACTGAAGCTTTCTTT; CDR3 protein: CASSSSGTGSNTEAFF
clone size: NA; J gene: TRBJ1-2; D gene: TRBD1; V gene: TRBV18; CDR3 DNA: TGTGCCAGCTCCGAACCCGGGACAGGGAGTGGCTACACCTTC; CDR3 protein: CASSEPGTGSGYTF
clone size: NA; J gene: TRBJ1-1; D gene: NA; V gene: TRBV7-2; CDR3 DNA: TGTGCCAGCAGAGTGACGGCAATGAACACTGAAGCTTTCTTT; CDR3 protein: CASRVTAMNTEAFF
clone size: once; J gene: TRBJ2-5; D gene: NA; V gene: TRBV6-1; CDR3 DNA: TGTGCCAGCAGTGAAGCCGGGACCCAGTACTTC; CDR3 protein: CASSEAGTQYF
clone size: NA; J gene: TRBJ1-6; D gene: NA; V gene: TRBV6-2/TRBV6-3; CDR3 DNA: TGTGCCAGCAGTGTTGGGGTGCGTCCCCTCCACTTT; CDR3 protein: CASSVGVRPLHF
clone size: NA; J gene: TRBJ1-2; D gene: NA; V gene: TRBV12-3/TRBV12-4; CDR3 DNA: TGTGCCAGCAGGGTCTGGGACTCAGGTGGCTACACCTTC; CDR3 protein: CASRVWDSGGYTF
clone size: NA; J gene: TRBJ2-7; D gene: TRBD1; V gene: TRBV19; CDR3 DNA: TGTGCCAGTAGTCGACAGGGTGGCTACGAGCAGTACTTC; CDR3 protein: CASSRQGGYEQYF
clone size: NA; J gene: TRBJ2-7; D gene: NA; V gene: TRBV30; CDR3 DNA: TGTGCCTGGTCCTACACCCTGGTCCACGAGCAGTACTTC; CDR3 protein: CAWSYTLVHEQYF
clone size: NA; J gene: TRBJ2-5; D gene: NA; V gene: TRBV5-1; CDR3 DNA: TGCGCCAGCAGCTTGTCAGTGGAGGAGACCCAGTACTTC; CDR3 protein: CASSLSVEETQYF
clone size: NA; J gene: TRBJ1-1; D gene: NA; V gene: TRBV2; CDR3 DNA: TGTGCCAGCAGTGAAACGGCTGGGGCGAGAAATGGGGCTTTCTTT; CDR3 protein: CASSETAGARNGAFF
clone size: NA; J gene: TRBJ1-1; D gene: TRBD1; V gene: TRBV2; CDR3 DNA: TGTGCCAGCAGCTCGGGACAGGACGACGCTTTCTTT; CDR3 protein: CASSSGQDDAFF
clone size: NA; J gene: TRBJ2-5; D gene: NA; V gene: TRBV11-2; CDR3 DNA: TGTGCCAGCAGTCTAAAGGACTTTCAAGAGACCCAGTACTTC; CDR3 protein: CASSLKDFQETQYF
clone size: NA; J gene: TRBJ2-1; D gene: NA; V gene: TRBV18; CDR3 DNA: TGTGCCAGCTCAGGACCGACAGAGAGGTATGAGCAGTTCTTC; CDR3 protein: CASSGPTERYEQFF
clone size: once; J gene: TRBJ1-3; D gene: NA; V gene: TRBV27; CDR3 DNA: TGTGCCAGCGGCAGTAGGATTCGGGGAGGAAACACCATATATTTT; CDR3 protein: CASGSRIRGGNTIYF
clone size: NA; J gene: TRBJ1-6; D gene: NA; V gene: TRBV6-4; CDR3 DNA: TGTGCCAGCAGTGACAATGAGGGTTCACCCCTCCACTTT; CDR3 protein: CASSDNEGSPLHF
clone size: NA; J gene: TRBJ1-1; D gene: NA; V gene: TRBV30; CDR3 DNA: TGTGCCTGGAGTGTGGTGGGCTTCTCGAACACTGAAGCTTTCTTT; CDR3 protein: CAWSVVGFSNTEAFF
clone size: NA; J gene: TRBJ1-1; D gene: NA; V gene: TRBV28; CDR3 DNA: TGTGCCAGCAGTTTGCAAGGGCAGGGGAACACTGAAGCTTTCTTT; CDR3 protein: CASSLQGQGNTEAFF
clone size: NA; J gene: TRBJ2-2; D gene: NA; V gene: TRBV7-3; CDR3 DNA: TGTGCCAGCAGCCCACGAGAGGCCGGGGAGCTGTTTTTT; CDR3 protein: CASSPREAGELFF
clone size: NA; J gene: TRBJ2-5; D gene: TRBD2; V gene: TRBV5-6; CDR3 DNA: TGTGCCAGCAGCCTCCTGACTAGCGGGGGGGCTGAGACCCAGTACTTC; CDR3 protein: CASSLLTSGGAETQYF
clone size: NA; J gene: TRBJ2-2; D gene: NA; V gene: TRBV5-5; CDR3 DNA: TGTGCCAGCAGCTTGGCTGGCGGGACGAACACCGGGGAGCTGTTTTTT; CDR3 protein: CASSLAGGTNTGELFF
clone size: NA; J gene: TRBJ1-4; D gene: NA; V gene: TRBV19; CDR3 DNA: TGTGCCACATCTCCGGAAGGGGGTCCTAATGAAAAACTGTTTTTT; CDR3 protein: CATSPEGGPNEKLFF
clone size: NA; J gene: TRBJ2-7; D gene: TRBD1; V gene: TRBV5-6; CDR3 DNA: TGTGCCAGCAGCAGGGGACAGGGCATCTACGAGCAGTACTTC; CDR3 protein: CASSRGQGIYEQYF
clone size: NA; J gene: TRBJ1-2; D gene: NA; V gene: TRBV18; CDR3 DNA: TGTGCCAGCTCACCACACCCACCTAGTACGGCGAACTATGGCTACACCTTC; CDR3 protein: CASSPHPPSTANYGYTF
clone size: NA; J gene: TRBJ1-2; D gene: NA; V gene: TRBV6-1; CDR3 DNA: TGTGCCAGCAGTGAAGCAGGCCCCCTCGCCCCCAACTATGGCTACACCTTC; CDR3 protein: CASSEAGPLAPNYGYTF
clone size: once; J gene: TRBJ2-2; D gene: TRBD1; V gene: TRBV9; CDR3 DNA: TGTGCCAGCAGCGACCAACAGGGGGCGACCGGGGAGCTGTTTTTT; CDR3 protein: CASSDQQGATGELFF
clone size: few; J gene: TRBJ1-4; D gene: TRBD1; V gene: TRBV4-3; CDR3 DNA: TGCGCCAGCAGCCAAGAGGGGGACAGCGGGGAAAAACTGTTTTTT; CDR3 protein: CASSQEGDSGEKLFF